The next 17 T cell receptor beta chains were all read from a single sample in a study of blood T cell repertoires in COVID-19. The data were produced by immunoSEQ multiplex PCR, yet TCRdb's version contains in-frame clones alone and is incomplete. Among some 100,000 clones listed, approximately 89% were seen once. The sample consisted of peripheral blood. The receptors were gathered from a man aged 55 to 69 with acute or convalescent COVID-19.

The rearrangement uses TRBV7-9 and TRBJ1-1; 9 bases agree with TRBD1. V gave up 5 bases and J gave up 5 bases; unmatched junction bases: 12. CDR1 is SEHNR and CDR2 is FQNEAQ in the germline V gene (reference sequence). This CDR3 comprises 16 residues. This CDR3 is CASSPGTGLWGTEAFF. The CDR3 nucleotides are TGTGCCAGCAGCCCAGGGACAGGGCTATGGGGGACTGAAGCTTTCTTT.

The V gene is TRBV9, the J gene TRBJ2-1; a weak D match, TRBD1 (6 bases). CDR1 is SGDLS and CDR2 is YYNGEE in the germline V gene. The CDR3 totals 15 residues. V was shortened by 2 bases and J by 5 bases, with 14 bases between the two germline ends. CDR3 DNA sequence: TGTGCCAGCAGCGTTTGGACAGCCGACAACAATGAGCAGTTCTTC. This encodes CASSVWTADNNEQFF. Full variable domain (remainder filled in from reference TRBV9 and TRBJ2-1): DSGVTQTPKHLITATGQRVTLRCSPRSGDLSVYWYQQSLDQGLQFLIQYYNGEERAKGNILERFSAQQFPDLHSELNLSSLELGDSALYFCASSVWTADNNEQFFGPGTRLTVL.

The chain uses TRBV5-1 and TRBJ2-2, with 11 nucleotides matching TRBD2. Germline CDR1 is SGHRS and CDR2 is YFSETQ. Trimming cost V 2 bases and J 2 bases; bases outside gene matches: 8. This CDR3 spans 18 amino acids. DNA of the CDR3: TGCGCCAGCAGCTTATCGGGACTAGCGGCCACTAACACCGGGGAGCTGTTTTTT. As protein: CASSLSGLAATNTGELFF.

V gene TRBV9 combines with J gene TRBJ1-3; maybe TRBD1 (6 bases). CDR3 length equals 14 residues. Trimming took 1 base from V and 8 from J, leaving 13 bases between them. Germline CDR1 reads SGDLS; CDR2 reads YYNGEE. CDR3 amino acids: CASSVSSGEDTIYF. The CDR3 nucleotides are TGTGCCAGCAGCGTATCGTCAGGGGAAGACACCATATATTTT. The full variable domain, completed using reference TRBV9 and TRBJ1-3, is DSGVTQTPKHLITATGQRVTLRCSPRSGDLSVYWYQQSLDQGLQFLIQYYNGEERAKGNILERFSAQQFPDLHSELNLSSLELGDSALYFCASSVSSGEDTIYFGEGSWLTVV.

The V and J genes are TRBV27 and TRBJ2-5; D is possibly TRBD1 (5 bases). The CDR3 totals 15 residues. The germline gives CDR1 MNHEY, CDR2 SMNVEV (reference sequence). Trimming took off 6 bases at V and 0 bases at J, with 14 bases between the two ends. CDR3 residues: CASSTNQGYQETQYF. CDR3 DNA: TGTGCCAGCAGCACAAATCAGGGTTACCAAGAGACCCAGTACTTC.

This rearrangement joins TRBV19 to TRBJ1-2; D remains ambiguous. V lost 0 bases and J 8 bases, leaving 16 bases between the germline ends. The CDR3 extends over 15 amino acids. Germline loops: CDR1 LNHDA, CDR2 SQIVND (reference sequence). The CDR3 DNA sequence: TGTGCCAGTAGTATAGACGCATCGAATTCTAGAGGCTACACCTTC. This codes for CASSIDASNSRGYTF.

Comments on this clone: Within the sample, other DNA sequences also encode this same CDR3. V usage is TRBV30 and J usage is TRBJ1-2; a weak D match, TRBD1 (6 bases). The ends were cut back, 4 bases at V and 7 bases at J, with 10 bases in the middle. Germline V gene data show CDR1 as GTSNPN and CDR2 as SVGIG (reference sequence). CDR3 size: 11 residues. CDR3 in amino acids: CAWTVGGGYTF. The DNA for the CDR3 is TGTGCCTGGACCGTAGGGGGTGGCTACACCTTC.

The CDR3 loop reads CASSLTLPDRGYNSPLHF. The CDR3 region has the DNA TGCGCCAGCAGCCTTACCCTCCCGGACAGGGGCTATAATTCACCCCTCCACTTT. The chain recombines TRBV4-1 with TRBJ1-6, with 9 nucleotides matching TRBD1. V lost 4 bases and J lost 3; bases outside the gene matches: 10. This CDR3 is built from 18 residues. CDR1 MGHRA and CDR2 YSYEKL come from the germline V gene.

The chain links TRBV10-3 to TRBJ1-5, with no clear D. Per the germline V gene, CDR1 is ENHRY and CDR2 is SYGVKD. This CDR3 spans 13 amino acids. Deletions cut 6 bases from V and 6 bases from J, with 12 bases between. The CDR3 DNA follows: TGTGCCATCAGCCTAGACGAGGGTCAGCCCCAGCATTTT. Protein product: CAISLDEGQPQHF.

The chain recombines TRBV30 with TRBJ2-7; 15 bases match TRBD2. The junction had 6 bases not matched to a gene; V was cut back by 2 bases and J by 4 bases. CDR1 and CDR2 from the germline V gene are GTSNPN and SVGIG (reference sequence). The CDR3 extends over 16 amino acids. The CDR3 coding sequence is TGTGCCTGGAGTAGCGGGACTAGCGGGAGGCTATACGAGCAGTACTTC. Protein product: CAWSSGTSGRLYEQYF.

The chain recombines TRBV24-1 with TRBJ2-3; 8 nucleotides line up with TRBD1. This CDR3 comprises 15 residues. Looked up from germline, CDR1 is KGHDR and CDR2 is SFDVKD. Losses at the gene ends were 3 bases for V and 6 bases for J; bases not matched to a gene: 7. The CDR3 spells CATSDPRTGRDTQYF. CDR3 in DNA: TGTGCCACCAGTGATCCCAGGACAGGGCGGGATACGCAGTATTTT.

This rearrangement joins TRBV3-1 (or the pseudogene TRBV3-2) to TRBJ2-3; D is uncertain. This CDR3 has 16 residues. Per the germline V gene, CDR1 is LGHDT and CDR2 is YNNKEL (reference sequence). Trimming pared 4 bases from V and 2 bases from J, leaving 16 bases between. As DNA, the CDR3 is TGTGCCAGCAGCCCCTTGGGCCTAACCTCCACAGATACGCAGTATTTT. Translating gives CASSPLGLTSTDTQYF.

The chain joins TRBV18 to TRBJ1-5; 12 bases are a match to TRBD1. The CDR3 is 16 residues long. CDR1 and CDR2 from the germline V gene are KGHSH and LQKENI. J gave up 7 bases and V 2 bases, and 6 bases lay outside the gene matches. This CDR3 reads CASSPGTGGLTQPQHF. In nucleotides, the CDR3 is TGTGCCAGCTCACCAGGGACAGGGGGCCTAACACAGCCCCAGCATTTT.

V is TRBV9 and J is TRBJ2-1, with D unclear. The V gene's germline CDR1 is SGDLS and CDR2 YYNGEE. This CDR3 is built from 15 residues. Deletions cut 0 bases from V and 7 bases from J, with 14 bases between. CDR3 nucleotides: TGTGCCAGCAGCGTAGAGCTCTCCTTGAGAAATGAGCAGTTCTTC. Encoded protein: CASSVELSLRNEQFF.

This clone appeared a single time. The V and J genes are TRBV27 and TRBJ1-2; no clear D. Germline CDR1 reads MNHEY; CDR2 reads SMNVEV (reference sequence). The CDR3 extends over 15 amino acids. Trimming took 2 bases from V and 0 from J, leaving 10 bases between them. The CDR3 DNA reads as TGTGCCAGCAGTTTAAGTCCGGTTACTAACTATGGCTACACCTTC. Protein sequence: CASSLSPVTNYGYTF.

The chain uses TRBV27 and TRBJ2-7, with D maybe TRBD2 (6 bases). The germline CDR1 and CDR2 sequences are MNHEY and SMNVEV (reference sequence). The length of the CDR3 is 13 residues. With 4 bases removed from V and 5 bases from J, the gap between germline ends came to 12 bases. In nucleotides, the CDR3 is TGTGCCAGCAGTTGGGCGGGATCGGACGAGCAGTACTTC. This sequence encodes CASSWAGSDEQYF.

The chain couples TRBV7-3 to TRBJ2-1; 7 bases align to TRBD2. From germline, CDR1 is SGHTA and CDR2 FQGTGA. Trimming at V came to 5 bases and at J to 0 bases, leaving 4 bases not matched to a gene. This CDR3 is 15 amino acids long. CDR3 sequence: CASSNSGGSYNEQFF. CDR3 coding DNA: TGTGCCAGCAGCAACTCGGGGGGCTCCTACAATGAGCAGTTCTTC.